The source of this TCR beta chain is a study of pediatric ulcerative colitis. With 4 bases removed from V and 4 bases from J, the gap between germline ends came to 5 bases. The CDR3 runs to 12 residues. Germline loops: CDR1 SQVTM, CDR2 ANQGSEA. The assay was run at survey level. Profiling relied on immunoSEQ multiplex PCR, and the TCRdb table lists in-frame clones only, not all of them. The table records roughly 49,000 clones, around 79% of them present only once. The rectum was sampled with one to two pinch biopsies at colonoscopy. This clonotype originated in a girl under 18 with moderate ulcerative colitis. The chain uses TRBV29-1 and TRBJ2-6; no clear D. The source material was gut tissue. CDR3 nucleotide sequence: TGCAGCGTTGTATCCGGGGCCAACGTCCTGACTTTC. This encodes CSVVSGANVLTF.